The sequence of this T cell receptor beta chain was determined in a study of blood T cells in healthy people across ages. Together with a sample-barcoded 5' primer, a J-beta primer mix was included in a second PCR lasting roughly 6 to 12 cycles. TCRdb used MiXCR to reprocess the 5' RACE reads, holding one entry per CDR3 protein. Of hundreds of thousands of distinct CDR3 sequences listed, around 24% are singletons. From germline, CDR1 is DFQATT and CDR2 SNEGSKA (reference sequence). Trimming took off 3 bases at V and 5 bases at J, with 11 bases between the two ends. This CDR3 spans 13 amino acids. The same data also went into a second study, on T cells of mothers and their children.

The chain combines TRBV20-1 with TRBJ1-5; D might be TRBD1 (5 bases). Sample: blood. The TCR comes from a boy between 10 and 17 years old in good health. The CDR3 region is CSASPVGDQPQHF. DNA of the CDR3: TGCAGTGCTAGTCCGGTGGGGGATCAGCCCCAGCATTTT.